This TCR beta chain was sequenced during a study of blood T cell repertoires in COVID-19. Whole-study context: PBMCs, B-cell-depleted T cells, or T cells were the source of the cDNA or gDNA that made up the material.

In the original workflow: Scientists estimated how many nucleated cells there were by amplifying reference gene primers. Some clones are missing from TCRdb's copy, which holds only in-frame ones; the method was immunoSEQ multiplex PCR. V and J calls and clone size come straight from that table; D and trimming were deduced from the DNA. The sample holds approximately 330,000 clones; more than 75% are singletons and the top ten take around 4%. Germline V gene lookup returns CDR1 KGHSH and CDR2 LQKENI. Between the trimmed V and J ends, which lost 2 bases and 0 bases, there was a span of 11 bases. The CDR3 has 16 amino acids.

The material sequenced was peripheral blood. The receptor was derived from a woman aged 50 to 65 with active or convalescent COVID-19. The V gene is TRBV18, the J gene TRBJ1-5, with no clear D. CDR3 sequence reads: CASSPGPEVSNQPQHF. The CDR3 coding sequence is TGTGCCAGCTCACCAGGCCCCGAGGTTAGCAATCAGCCCCAGCATTTT.